The 17 T cell receptor beta chains below all came from one sample that was sequenced in a study of blood T cell repertoires in COVID-19. Method: immunoSEQ multiplex PCR; TCRdb's copy keeps in-frame clones and lacks some. The sample has approximately 220,000 clones; around 87% are singletons. The sample consisted of PBMCs or T cells enriched from blood (not recorded which). All receptors come from a man younger than 45 who had been exposed to COVID-19.

The V and J genes are TRBV13 and TRBJ2-2; a possible D gene is TRBD2 (6 bases). CDR1 and CDR2 (germline): PRHDT, FYEKMQ (reference sequence). V was pared by 5 bases and J by 0 bases, with 13 bases between. The CDR3 contains 16 residues. The CDR3 DNA reads as TGTGCCAGCAGCCTCGGGACTCTTTCGAACACCGGGGAGCTGTTTTTT. Translation: CASSLGTLSNTGELFF.

In this sample, this clone turned up once. The rearrangement joins TRBV5-1 to TRBJ2-7; tentative D call: TRBD1 (6 bases). The CDR3 covers 17 residues. Germline CDR1 SGHRS, CDR2 YFSETQ. V lost 7 bases to trimming and J lost 6 bases, with 29 bases between them. The CDR3 loop reads CASGQLKTSGTPPEQYF. For the CDR3, the DNA is TGCGCCAGCGGACAGCTAAAAACCTCCGGGACCCCGCCCGAGCAGTACTTC.

The chain is built from TRBV2 and TRBJ1-3; 9 nucleotides match TRBD1. Trimming at V came to 11 bases and at J to 8 bases, leaving 16 bases not matched to a gene. The germline gives CDR1 SNHLY, CDR2 FYNNEI. CDR3 length equals 15 residues. CDR3 sequence: CAEGRSEDRGYTIYF. The CDR3 DNA reads as TGTGCCGAGGGAAGGTCGGAGGACAGGGGTTACACCATATATTTT.

This chain joins TRBV5-1 and TRBJ2-7; D is possibly TRBD2 (5 bases). Germline V CDR1 and CDR2: SGHRS, YFSETQ. Trimming removed 6 bases at V and 3 bases at J, with 19 bases between. The CDR3 is 15 amino acids. The CDR3 region is CASKAGPSGNYEQYF. As DNA, the CDR3 is TGCGCCAGCAAGGCCGGGCCCTCGGGGAACTACGAGCAGTACTTC.

This rearrangement joins TRBV7-9 to TRBJ1-1; the D gene is possibly TRBD1 (5 bases). The germline V gene encodes CDR1 SEHNR and CDR2 FQNEAQ (reference sequence). The CDR3 is 13 residues long. V lost 3 bases to trimming and J lost 3 bases, with 8 bases between them. The CDR3 DNA reads TGTGCCAGCAGCTTCGCCAGGGACACTGAAGCTTTCTTT. It yields the protein CASSFARDTEAFF.

The chain carries TRBV2 and TRBJ1-2, with TRBD1 identical over 7 bases. The germline CDR1 and CDR2 sequences are SNHLY and FYNNEI. This CDR3 comprises 14 residues. After removal of 4 bases from V and 3 bases from J, the junction contained 5 bases not matched to a gene. For the CDR3, the DNA is TGTGCCAGCAGTGTAACGACAGGGCACTATGGCTACACCTTC. Translated, it gives CASSVTTGHYGYTF.

The chain has TRBV30 and TRBJ1-5, with D perhaps matching TRBD1 (5 bases). V was pared by 7 bases and J by 11 bases, with 21 bases between. Germline V gene data show CDR1 as GTSNPN and CDR2 as SVGIG (reference sequence). The CDR3 runs 13 residues. The CDR3: CAFGTVPGGAQHF. In DNA form, the CDR3 reads TGTGCCTTCGGGACGGTCCCCGGGGGAGCCCAGCATTTT. Full variable domain (rest looked up from reference TRBV30 and TRBJ1-5): SQTIHQWPATLVQPVGSPLSLECTVEGTSNPNLYWYRQAAGRGLQLLFYSVGIGQISSEVPQNLSASRPQDRQFILSSKKLLLSDSGFYLCAFGTVPGGAQHFGDGTRLSIL.

This chain connects TRBV18 to TRBJ1-1; no reliable D call. Trimming pared 2 bases from V and 0 bases from J, leaving 10 bases between. The CDR3 is 15 residues long. Per germline, CDR1 KGHSH and CDR2 LQKENI. CDR3 DNA: TGTGCCAGCTCACCATTCGATAGCATGAACACTGAAGCTTTCTTT. Translated: CASSPFDSMNTEAFF.

This chain connects TRBV19 to TRBJ2-3; 11 nucleotides match TRBD2. Germline CDR1 reads LNHDA; CDR2 reads SQIVND (reference sequence). The CDR3 sequence is 18 residues long. V dropped 1 base and J dropped 2; count of bases not matched to a gene: 8. The DNA of the CDR3 is TGTGCCAGTAGTATAGGTCTCCCTAGCGGGGGGAACACAGATACGCAGTATTTT. Encoded protein: CASSIGLPSGGNTDTQYF.

The sample holds a few counts of this clone. The V and J genes are TRBV7-9 and TRBJ2-3; weak D call: TRBD2 (6 bases). Trimming took off 5 bases at V and 4 bases at J, with 19 bases between the two ends. The length of the CDR3 is 16 residues. CDR1 and CDR2 from the germline V gene are SEHNR and FQNEAQ (reference sequence). The CDR3, as DNA: TGTGCCAGCAGCCCCCTGGCAGGGCCGGGAGCAGATACGCAGTATTTT. Translation: CASSPLAGPGADTQYF.

This rearrangement joins TRBV6-5 to TRBJ1-1; D ambiguous. Germline V lookup: CDR1 MNHEY, CDR2 SVGAGI. V lost 3 bases and J 10 bases, leaving 12 bases between the germline ends. The CDR3 is made up of 12 amino acids. CDR3 loop: CASSYERVPAFF. DNA for the CDR3: TGTGCCAGCAGTTATGAGAGGGTGCCAGCTTTCTTT.

This clone was observed a single time. The chain is built from TRBV7-2 and TRBJ1-1, with a possible D match to TRBD1 (5 bases). Germline-derived CDR1 and CDR2 are SGHTA and FQGNSA. This CDR3 has 16 amino acids. Trimming shortened V by 1 base and J by 4 bases, and 16 bases separated the two germline ends. The CDR3 region is CASSLEALVRGTEAFF. CDR3 in DNA: TGTGCCAGCAGCTTAGAGGCCTTAGTTAGGGGCACTGAAGCTTTCTTT. Using reference TRBV7-2 and TRBJ1-1 for the parts outside the CDR3, the full variable domain is GAGVSQSPSNKVTEKGKDVELRCDPISGHTALYWYRQSLGQGLEFLIYFQGNSAPDKSGLPSDRFSAERTGGSVSTLTIQRTQQEDSAVYLCASSLEALVRGTEAFFGQGTRLTVV.

This clone was counted a single time. This chain joins TRBV29-1 and TRBJ2-3; 10 positions match TRBD1. After removal of 1 base from V and 4 bases from J, the junction contained 5 bases not matched to a gene. Germline values: CDR1 SQVTM, CDR2 ANQGSEA. The CDR3 is 15 residues long. The CDR3 DNA sequence: TGCAGCGTTGAAGGGGACAGGGGATTTGCAGATACGCAGTATTTT. As protein: CSVEGDRGFADTQYF.

This chain's CDR3 is CASSKGTANTIYF. In DNA form, the CDR3 reads TGTGCCAGCTCCAAAGGGACAGCCAACACCATATATTTT. The chain is built from TRBV18 and TRBJ1-3, with 7 bases that match TRBD1. CDR1 is KGHSH, CDR2 LQKENI, per germline. V lost 6 bases, J lost 7 bases, and 6 bases stayed unmatched. The CDR3 extends over 13 amino acids.

The rearrangement uses TRBV2 and TRBJ2-2; no definite D call. V lost 7 bases, J lost 3 bases, and 9 bases lay in between. Germline V CDR1 and CDR2: SNHLY, FYNNEI. The CDR3 runs to 13 residues. The CDR3 is CASKEIDTGELFF. The DNA of the CDR3 is TGTGCCAGCAAAGAGATAGACACCGGGGAGCTGTTTTTT.

This chain joins TRBV7-9 and TRBJ1-5; 8 positions match TRBD1. The germline gives CDR1 SEHNR, CDR2 FQNEAQ (reference sequence). CDR3 length: 16 amino acids. After removal of 1 base from V and 4 bases from J, the junction contained 6 bases not matched to a gene. In DNA, the CDR3 is TGTGCCAGCAGCTTAGTGGGCAGGGGGCTTAATCAGCCCCAGCATTTT. Protein sequence: CASSLVGRGLNQPQHF.

This clone occurred once. The genes are TRBV4-2 and TRBJ2-1; 11 nucleotides align to TRBD2. The ends lost 1 base at V and 9 bases at J; junction bases unmatched: 5. Germline V lookup: CDR1 LGHNA, CDR2 YNFKEQ. This CDR3 has 15 residues. The CDR3 bases are TGTGCCAGCAGCCAAGTCGGTAGCGGGGGGGCTGAGCAGTTCTTC. It is translated as CASSQVGSGGAEQFF.